This section outlines one T cell receptor beta chain sequence together with its context. The specificity of this receptor is unknown. Nothing much larger sits one base from this clone, and base qualities are not available. The immunoSEQ Assay, a bias-controlled multiplex PCR, was used to amplify TCRbeta CDR3 regions from genomic DNA. The source study handled its data this way. The number of nucleated cells in each sample was estimated by amplification of reference gene primers within the assay. To quantify the absolute abundance of each unique TCRbeta CDR3 rearrangement, sequence reads were collapsed and filtered. Productive Simpson clonality was computed per sample as the square root of Simpson's diversity index over productive rearrangements. TCRdb took over this immuneACCESS table, retaining in-frame rearrangements with V and J assigned. Such tables are incomplete; in checked studies, under half of the missing clones stem from an unresolved V gene, and the remainder is unexplained. V and J calls and clone size are those listed in that table; D and trimming were worked out from the DNA. The table for this sample lists about 140,000 clones; roughly 80% of them were counted only once. Of the sample, 4% is held by the ten largest clones.

The sample belongs to a study of blood T cell repertoires in COVID-19 (dated by TCRdb to about 2020). Turning to the overall study: Collaborator samples came from the United States, Italy and Spain and covered acute and convalescent phases of COVID-19. The prospective study material was composed of cDNA or gDNA derived from T cells, B-cell-depleted T cells, or PBMCs. Subjects who had been exposed to COVID-19, were actively infected with it, or had recovered from it provided the deeply sampled blood TCRbeta repertoires that made up the dataset. The repertoires were released in a freely available public database intended as a resource for research on the immune response to SARS-CoV-2. Samples came from the ongoing ImmuneRACE study (first 160 participants) plus 1,254 subjects from 6 global collaborators. The sample metadata nearly always contained a de-identified subject ID, COVID-19 status, age in years and sex. HLA class I and class II types, where available, came from metadata supplied by the sample provider rather than from assay-based typing. What the authors observed across the whole study: Clinical and demographic metadata were provided uncurated, with the amount varying by source and participant.

There are 15 amino acids in the CDR3, from cysteine to phenylalanine inclusive. Just the 45-base CDR3 DNA is kept, in frame starting at base 1. The junction carries 13 bases between V and J, which are trimmed by 2 bases and 8 bases respectively. Via the germline V gene, CDR1 is MNHEY and CDR2 SVGEGT. Collaborating institutions collected whole blood in K2EDTA tubes following their own protocols. For TCRbeta analysis, collaborators shipped samples as frozen whole blood, isolated PBMCs, or DNA extracted from either of those sample types. Sequencing was performed on peripheral blood. This clonotype was obtained from an older woman with acute or convalescent COVID-19. The chain is made from TRBV6-2 or TRBV6-3 and TRBJ1-6; matching of 6 bases hints at TRBD1 as the D gene. CDR3 sequence: CASSYRGRGDSPLHF. The bases read TGTGCCAGCAGTTACCGAGGCAGGGGAGATTCACCCCTCCACTTT.